The 27 T cell receptor beta chains given below trace back to one sample, sequenced in a study of cytomegalovirus exposure and HLA in healthy donors. Use of 60 Vbeta and 13 Jbeta primers characterized the PCR. The repertoire was sequenced with immunoSEQ multiplex PCR; TCRdb's copy has only in-frame clones and lacks some. The sample records around 120,000 clones, around 81% being singletons. Sequences were obtained from PBMCs. These receptors all stem from a man between 18 and 29 years old in good health and CMV-seronegative.

The genes are TRBV28 and TRBJ1-1; D is ambiguous. Trimming shortened V by 5 bases and J by 1 base, and 5 bases separated the two germline ends. There are 12 residues in the CDR3. From germline, CDR1 is MDHEN and CDR2 SYDVKM. The CDR3, as DNA: TGTGCCAGCAGTCTAGAGAACACTGAAGCTTTCTTT. This sequence encodes CASSLENTEAFF.

The chain has TRBV7-9 and TRBJ2-1; TRBD2 matches at 11 bases. V lost 5 bases to trimming and J lost 8 bases; unmatched junction nucleotides: 8. CDR1 and CDR2 (germline): SEHNR, FQNEAQ (reference sequence). This CDR3 contains 15 residues. CDR3 bases: TGTGCCAGCAGCCCCAGGACTAGCGGGCCATATGAGCAGTTCTTC. Translation gives CASSPRTSGPYEQFF.

The rearrangement links TRBV30 to TRBJ1-2; a weak D match, TRBD1 (6 bases). The CDR3 is 12 residues long. With 3 bases removed from V and 2 bases from J, the gap between germline ends came to 7 bases. CDR1 is GTSNPN and CDR2 is SVGIG in the germline V gene (reference sequence). In nucleotides, the CDR3 is TGTGCCTGGAGACAGGGCAACTATGGCTACACCTTC. Its translation is CAWRQGNYGYTF.

This chain uses TRBV7-3 with TRBJ2-1; 14 positions match TRBD2. The CDR3 sequence is 20 residues long. CDR1 and CDR2 (germline): SGHTA, FQGTGA. Germline trimming cut 1 base from V and 7 bases from J; bases unmatched to any gene: 15. The CDR3 nucleotides read TGTGCCAGCAGCTTAAACGTACCCATGAGACTAGCGGGGGGGAAGAATGAGCAGTTCTTC. Translating it yields CASSLNVPMRLAGGKNEQFF.

This clone has only one observation. The rearrangement uses TRBV6-1 and TRBJ1-2, with 8 positions matching TRBD1. Germline V CDR1 and CDR2: MNHNS, SASEGT. The V and J ends lost 7 bases and 8 bases, in that order; junction bases with no gene match: 6. This CDR3 is built from 12 residues. Here the CDR3 reads CASNGQGLGYTF. CDR3 nucleotide sequence: TGTGCCAGCAACGGACAGGGTCTCGGCTACACCTTC.

This clone was counted a few times. The rearrangement links TRBV5-1 to TRBJ1-4, with no clear D. Per the germline V gene, CDR1 is SGHRS and CDR2 is YFSETQ. V was shortened by 0 bases and J by 0 bases, with 6 bases between the two germline ends. The CDR3 length is 15 residues. Here the CDR3 reads CASSLVQATNEKLFF. CDR3 in DNA: TGCGCCAGCAGCTTGGTGCAGGCAACTAATGAAAAACTGTTTTTT.

The gene calls are TRBV27 and TRBJ2-7; 9 nucleotides line up with TRBD1. Germline CDR1 MNHEY, CDR2 SMNVEV (reference sequence). V lost 3 bases, J lost 2 bases, and 2 bases stayed unmatched. The CDR3 covers 14 residues. The CDR3 protein is CASSFRQGAYEQYF. The CDR3 nucleotides are TGTGCCAGCAGTTTCCGACAGGGGGCCTACGAGCAGTACTTC.

The chain employs TRBV7-3 and TRBJ1-1; D might be TRBD1 (5 bases). The CDR3 loop spans 13 amino acids. Trimming pared 1 base from V and 10 bases from J, leaving 13 bases between. Germline V CDR1 and CDR2: SGHTA, FQGTGA. This CDR3 is CASSLNGQGGAFF. In nucleotides, the CDR3 is TGTGCCAGCAGCTTAAATGGCCAGGGAGGAGCTTTCTTT.

The chain couples TRBV13 to TRBJ2-7; D is possibly TRBD1 (5 bases). The CDR3 contains 14 residues. CDR1 and CDR2 from the germline V gene are PRHDT and FYEKMQ (reference sequence). Trimming left V 3 bases short and J 2 bases short, with 11 bases between. CDR3 coding DNA: TGTGCCAGCAGCTTGTCGCAGGGCCCCTACGAGCAGTACTTC. Amino acid sequence: CASSLSQGPYEQYF.

The chain uses TRBV10-3 and TRBJ2-2, with a possible D match to TRBD2 (6 bases). Deletions cut 10 bases from V and 1 base from J, with 16 bases between. The germline CDR1 and CDR2 sequences are ENHRY and SYGVKD. CDR3 size: 15 residues. The CDR3: CASSRDFGNTGELFF. The DNA for the CDR3 is TGTGCCAGCTCTAGGGACTTTGGGAACACCGGGGAGCTGTTTTTT.

The genes are TRBV5-1 and TRBJ2-1; TRBD2 matches 11 bases. Germline V gives CDR1 SGHRS, CDR2 YFSETQ. Trimming took 0 bases from V and 0 from J; bases not matched to a gene: 5. There are 18 residues in the CDR3. The CDR3 spells CASSLDTSGGISYNEQFF. CDR3 sequence (DNA): TGCGCCAGCAGCTTGGATACTAGCGGGGGAATCTCCTACAATGAGCAGTTCTTC. The full variable domain, its missing parts supplied by reference TRBV5-1 and TRBJ2-1, is KAGVTQTPRYLIKTRGQQVTLSCSPISGHRSVSWYQQTPGQGLQFLFEYFSETQRNKGNFPGRFSGRQFSNSRSEMNVSTLELGDSALYLCASSLDTSGGISYNEQFFGPGTRLTVL.

V gene TRBV18 combines with J gene TRBJ2-5; 15 bases are a match to TRBD2. V was pared by 7 bases and J by 3 bases, with 12 bases of the junction left unmatched. Germline V gene lookup returns CDR1 KGHSH and CDR2 LQKENI. This CDR3 is 18 amino acids long. The CDR3 nucleotides read TGTGCCAGCTGGACGGGACTAGCGGGGGGAAATCAAAAAGAGACCCAGTACTTC. Residues: CASWTGLAGGNQKETQYF.

The chain joins TRBV5-1 to TRBJ2-3, with TRBD2 matching 8 bases. Germline lookup yields CDR1 SGHRS and CDR2 YFSETQ. The CDR3 is 14 residues long. The ends lost 2 bases at V and 7 bases at J; junction bases unmatched: 6. In DNA form, the CDR3 reads TGCGCCAGCAGCTTCCGGGGGGGCCAACATACGCAGTATTTT. This sequence encodes CASSFRGGQHTQYF. Filled out from reference TRBV5-1 and TRBJ2-3, the complete variable domain reads KAGVTQTPRYLIKTRGQQVTLSCSPISGHRSVSWYQQTPGQGLQFLFEYFSETQRNKGNFPGRFSGRQFSNSRSEMNVSTLELGDSALYLCASSFRGGQHTQYFGPGTRLTVL.

V gene TRBV7-2 combines with J gene TRBJ1-5; TRBD1 is a possible D gene (6 bases). Trimming shortened V by 4 bases and J by 6 bases, and 13 bases separated the two germline ends. The V gene's germline CDR1 is SGHTA and CDR2 FQGNSA. The CDR3 sequence is 14 residues long. CDR3 sequence: CASSYRDTRQPQHF. As DNA, the CDR3 is TGTGCCAGCAGCTACCGGGACACCCGTCAGCCCCAGCATTTT.

This clone was recorded a few times. This sequence joins TRBV27 and TRBJ1-6, with D uncertain. The CDR3 length is 15 residues. CDR1 is MNHEY and CDR2 is SMNVEV in the germline V gene (reference sequence). Trimming took 2 bases from V and 2 from J, leaving 7 bases between them. CDR3 protein: CASSLQFTYNSPLHF. CDR3 nucleotides: TGTGCCAGCAGTTTACAGTTTACCTATAATTCACCCCTCCACTTT.

The genes are TRBV5-6 and TRBJ2-5; D possibly corresponds to TRBD1 (6 bases). The CDR3 loop spans 12 amino acids. Trimming took 4 bases from V and 4 from J, leaving 8 bases between them. Looked up from germline, CDR1 is SGHDT and CDR2 is YYEEEE. The CDR3 protein is CASSRQVETQYF. In DNA form, the CDR3 reads TGTGCCAGCAGCAGACAGGTAGAGACCCAGTACTTC. Based on the CDR3 plus reference TRBV5-6 and TRBJ2-5, the full variable domain is DAGVTQSPTHLIKTRGQQVTLRCSPKSGHDTVSWYQQALGQGPQFIFQYYEEEERQRGNFPDRFSGHQFPNYSSELNVNALLLGDSALYLCASSRQVETQYFGPGTRLLVL.

The chain links TRBV18 to TRBJ2-1; D not resolved. CDR1 and CDR2 (germline): KGHSH, LQKENI. The V gene lost 3 bases and the J gene lost 6 bases, with 3 bases spanning the gap. This CDR3 has 11 residues. The CDR3 spells CASSPSNEQFF. In DNA, the CDR3 is TGTGCCAGCTCACCCTCCAATGAGCAGTTCTTC.

This rearrangement joins TRBV10-2 to TRBJ1-1; possibly TRBD1 for D (6 bases). The germline V and J ends were trimmed by 6 bases and 1 base, with 21 bases remaining between them. The CDR3 length is 17 residues. Germline CDR1 and CDR2: WSHSY and SAAADI. CDR3 protein: CASSPLIPTGRNTEAFF. The CDR3 DNA sequence: TGCGCCAGCAGCCCCCTTATACCGACAGGAAGGAACACTGAAGCTTTCTTT.

The rearrangement links TRBV6-6 to TRBJ1-2, with no clear D. Trimming left V 10 bases short and J 0 bases short, with 9 bases between. The CDR3 covers 12 residues. Germline CDR1 reads MNHNY; CDR2 reads SVGAGI (reference sequence). CDR3 amino acids: CATKLTNYGYTF. In nucleotides, the CDR3 is TGTGCCACCAAACTTACTAACTATGGCTACACCTTC.

The rearrangement links TRBV6-5 to TRBJ1-2, with D possibly matching TRBD1 (6 bases). This CDR3 has 16 residues. Germline values: CDR1 MNHEY, CDR2 SVGAGI. V lost 4 bases and J lost 2, with 17 bases in between. CDR3: CASSSPRTALNYGYTF. The CDR3 coding sequence is TGTGCCAGCAGTTCCCCGAGGACAGCGCTAAACTATGGCTACACCTTC.

This chain connects TRBV7-2 to TRBJ2-7; 7 bases fit TRBD1. This CDR3 has 14 residues. The germline gives CDR1 SGHTA, CDR2 FQGNSA. J gave up 3 bases and V 4 bases, and 6 bases lay outside the gene matches. CDR3 sequence: CASSSTGTVYEQYF. CDR3 DNA: TGTGCCAGCAGCTCAACCGGGACAGTCTACGAGCAGTACTTC.

This clone was counted once. This rearrangement joins TRBV27 to TRBJ1-6; 10 bases align to TRBD1. The CDR3 spans 14 residues. The V segment lost 4 bases and the J segment 9 bases; nucleotides outside the gene matches: 3. Germline-derived CDR1 and CDR2 are MNHEY and SMNVEV (reference sequence). DNA of the CDR3: TGTGCCAGCAGTTGGGACAGGGGCCTTTCACCCCTCCACTTT. It codes for CASSWDRGLSPLHF.

The chain links TRBV7-9 to TRBJ2-1; D remains unclear. Germline loops: CDR1 SEHNR, CDR2 FQNEAQ (reference sequence). There are 15 residues in the CDR3. With 5 bases removed from V and 9 bases from J, the gap between germline ends came to 20 bases. The CDR3 reads CASSDHRAVRFEQFF. CDR3 nucleotides: TGTGCCAGCAGCGACCATCGCGCGGTTCGGTTTGAGCAGTTCTTC.

The rearrangement uses TRBV5-4 and TRBJ1-4, with 7 positions matching TRBD1. The germline V gene has CDR1 SGHNT and CDR2 YYREEE (reference sequence). The J segment lost 4 bases and the V segment lost 0 bases, leaving 3 bases of the junction unmatched. The CDR3 runs 15 residues. Written as DNA, the CDR3 is TGTGCCAGCAGCTTGGGGACAGGAAATAATGAAAAACTGTTTTTT. Translated, it gives CASSLGTGNNEKLFF.

The chain has TRBV5-6 and TRBJ1-2; D is unclear. Trimming left V 4 bases short and J 2 bases short, with 15 bases between. The CDR3 sequence is 15 residues long. Germline V CDR1 and CDR2: SGHDT, YYEEEE. Here the CDR3 reads CASSQTGRSNYGYTF. CDR3 nucleotide sequence: TGTGCCAGCAGCCAGACGGGTCGATCGAACTATGGCTACACCTTC.

This chain connects TRBV19 to TRBJ1-5; D is possibly TRBD1 (6 bases). CDR3 length: 16 amino acids. Germline V CDR1 and CDR2: LNHDA, SQIVND (reference sequence). Trimming took off 5 bases at V and 1 base at J, with 15 bases between the two ends. The CDR3 sequence: CASSAIPGVSNQPQHF. The CDR3 DNA reads as TGTGCCAGTAGTGCAATCCCAGGGGTAAGCAATCAGCCCCAGCATTTT.

This clone occurred once. The chain combines TRBV2 with TRBJ1-1; 7 bases are shared with TRBD1. Germline V lookup: CDR1 SNHLY, CDR2 FYNNEI. The CDR3 spans 14 residues. Trimming took 6 bases from V and 3 from J; bases not matched to a gene: 7. CDR3 residues: CASRPQGDYTEAFF. CDR3 bases: TGTGCCAGCAGACCTCAGGGGGATTACACTGAAGCTTTCTTT.